Shown below are 10 T cell receptor beta chains from a single sample sequenced in a study of T cell responses to AZD1222 COVID-19 vaccine. The repertoire was sequenced with immunoSEQ multiplex PCR; TCRdb's copy has only in-frame clones and lacks some. The sample comprises about 97,000 clones, less than 95% of which are singletons, and 1% to 1.5% rests with the top ten. The sequenced sample was peripheral blood, obtained on day 0 of AZD1222 vaccination. The source is an adult in good health.

The rearrangement links TRBV19 to TRBJ1-2; 7 bases fit TRBD1. The CDR3 loop spans 15 amino acids. Unmatched junction bases numbered 11, after V lost 4 bases and J lost 6 bases. Germline assignment: CDR1 LNHDA and CDR2 SQIVND (reference sequence). This CDR3 is CASSTRQGTLNGYTF. The CDR3 coding sequence is TGTGCCAGTAGTACCCGACAGGGAACCCTTAATGGCTACACCTTC.

This chain links TRBV7-9 with TRBJ2-3; D unresolved. The germline V gene has CDR1 SEHNR and CDR2 FQNEAQ (reference sequence). The CDR3 is made up of 16 amino acids. V was cut by 4 bases and J by 4 bases, with 18 bases left in between. CDR3 sequence (DNA): TGTGCCAGCAGCTCAAAAGACCTCGTAGGCCCAGATACGCAGTATTTT. It specifies CASSSKDLVGPDTQYF.

The V call is TRBV19, the J call TRBJ1-2; weak D call: TRBD1 (6 bases). Germline V gene data show CDR1 as LNHDA and CDR2 as SQIVND (reference sequence). Deletions cut 4 bases from V and 7 bases from J, with 22 bases between. This CDR3 comprises 16 residues. CDR3 DNA sequence: TGTGCCAGTAGTACCCTCGGTGAGGGGTGGGGGCCTGGCTACACCTTC. It yields the protein CASSTLGEGWGPGYTF.

The chain combines TRBV20-1 with TRBJ1-2, with 7 bases lining up with TRBD1. The CDR3 covers 13 residues. V lost 3 bases and J lost 3; bases outside the gene matches: 4. Germline lookup yields CDR1 DFQATT and CDR2 SNEGSKA (reference sequence). CDR3 coding DNA: TGCAGTGCTAGTAAGGGGGCGGACTATGGCTACACCTTC. Encoded protein: CSASKGADYGYTF.

This chain connects TRBV24-1 to TRBJ1-1; D not resolved. Germline V gene lookup returns CDR1 KGHDR and CDR2 SFDVKD. This CDR3 comprises 15 residues. With 0 bases removed from V and 0 bases from J, the gap between germline ends came to 7 bases. The CDR3 loop is CATSDLGGMNTEAFF. The CDR3 nucleotides read TGTGCCACCAGTGATTTGGGCGGTATGAACACTGAAGCTTTCTTT.

This chain uses TRBV20-1 with TRBJ2-1, with unresolved D. Trimming removed 0 bases at V and 9 bases at J, with 6 bases between. The CDR3 sequence is 11 residues long. Germline V lookup: CDR1 DFQATT, CDR2 SNEGSKA (reference sequence). This chain's CDR3 is CSARELGEQFF. CDR3 coding DNA: TGCAGTGCTAGAGAGCTCGGTGAGCAGTTCTTC.

This clone occurred once. The V call is TRBV4-1, the J call TRBJ1-5; D gene unclear. Germline-derived CDR1 and CDR2 are MGHRA and YSYEKL. The CDR3 has 16 residues. V lost 5 bases, J lost 3 bases, and 17 bases lay in between. Here the CDR3 DNA reads TGCGCCAGCAGCTTTCGGGCCCAACCCCCCAATCAGCCCCAGCATTTT. Translating it yields CASSFRAQPPNQPQHF.

This chain joins TRBV6-5 and TRBJ2-3; 11 bases line up with TRBD2. This CDR3 region has 15 residues. J was trimmed by 5 bases and V by 6 bases; bases with no gene match: 7. The germline CDR1 and CDR2 sequences are MNHEY and SVGAGI. CDR3 amino acids: CASRDRGTSGDTQYF. In DNA form, the CDR3 reads TGTGCCAGCAGGGACCGAGGGACTAGCGGAGATACGCAGTATTTT.

V gene TRBV7-8 combines with J gene TRBJ1-2; the D gene is possibly TRBD1 (5 bases). The germline gives CDR1 SGHVS, CDR2 FQNEAQ. This CDR3 region has 13 residues. Between the trimmed V and J ends, which lost 3 bases and 7 bases, there was a span of 12 bases. CDR3 amino acids: CASSLGQGFGYTF. CDR3 DNA: TGTGCCAGCAGCTTGGGGCAGGGTTTTGGCTACACCTTC. The full variable domain, its missing parts supplied by reference TRBV7-8 and TRBJ1-2, is GAGVSQSPRYKVAKRGQDVALRCDPISGHVSLFWYQQALGQGPEFLTYFQNEAQLDKSGLPSDRFFAERPEGSVSTLKIQRTQQEDSAVYLCASSLGQGFGYTFGSGTRLTVV.

This clone was seen once. The CDR3 bases are TGTGCCAGCAGTGAAGGGGCCGCTTCCCAGCATTTT. As protein: CASSEGAASQHF. This rearrangement joins TRBV6-1 to TRBJ1-5; D remains ambiguous. In germline, CDR1 is MNHNS, CDR2 SASEGT. V lost 1 base to trimming and J lost 11 bases, with 9 bases between them. The CDR3 runs to 12 residues.